These 9 T cell receptor beta chains share one sample of origin, sequenced in a study of T cells in Graves' hyperthyroidism and ophthalmopathy. RNA transcripts were the template for amplifying TCR beta CDR3 regions. The study used the HTBI primer set for a first-round RT-PCR of the TCR CDR3. TCRdb ran MiXCR on the multiplex PCR reads and lists one entry per CDR3 protein. The profile shows approximately 520,000 distinct CDR3 sequences, roughly a quarter of them singletons. The sample was blood. These receptors were taken from a woman aged 25 to 39 with Graves' ophthalmopathy.

This clonotype was recorded many times. The chain links TRBV7-2 to TRBJ1-5; D not certain. This CDR3 is 15 amino acids long. V lost 1 base and J 11 bases, leaving 18 bases between the germline ends. Per the germline V gene, CDR1 is SGHTA and CDR2 is FQGNSA. CDR3 nucleotides: TGTGCCAGCAGCTTAGGGCCGGAGAAATCAGTAACCCAGCATTTT. Translating it yields CASSLGPEKSVTQHF.

The chain is built from TRBV30 and TRBJ2-7; no clear D. This CDR3 region has 13 residues. Trimming shortened V by 1 base and J by 2 bases, and 9 bases separated the two germline ends. CDR1 is GTSNPN and CDR2 is SVGIG in the germline V gene (reference sequence). CDR3 nucleotides: TGTGCCTGGAGTGAGAGGCTTGCCTACGAGCAGTACTTC. Protein: CAWSERLAYEQYF.

V gene TRBV12-3 or TRBV12-4 combines with J gene TRBJ1-1; D remains ambiguous. Trimming removed 3 bases from V and 8 bases from J, with 13 bases in between. The CDR3 has 13 residues. Here the CDR3 reads CASSLAGSPEAFF. CDR3 coding DNA: TGTGCCAGCAGTTTGGCGGGGAGCCCAGAAGCTTTCTTT.

This chain joins TRBV6-1 and TRBJ1-5; the D is unclear. This CDR3 region has 13 residues. The germline V gene encodes CDR1 MNHNS and CDR2 SASEGT. V lost 5 bases and J lost 5, with 10 bases in between. CDR3 sequence reads: CASSTFPDQPQHF. The CDR3 DNA is TGTGCCAGCAGTACGTTCCCTGATCAGCCCCAGCATTTT.

This sequence joins TRBV12-3 or TRBV12-4 and TRBJ2-5; D remains unclear. CDR3 length equals 14 residues. V dropped 8 bases and J dropped 3 bases, with 16 bases sitting between them. As DNA, the CDR3 is TGTGCCAGCGCTCTATCGGGCGGAGAAGAGACCCAGTACTTC. As protein: CASALSGGEETQYF.

The chain combines TRBV14 with TRBJ1-2, with 9 bases aligning to TRBD1. The V gene's germline CDR1 is SGHDN and CDR2 FVKESK. The CDR3 is 15 amino acids. J was trimmed by 5 bases and V by 5 bases; bases with no gene match: 9. CDR3 nucleotides: TGTGCCAGCAGCTCCTCCGGGACAGGGAAGTATGGCTACACCTTC. Its protein product is CASSSSGTGKYGYTF.

The CDR3 loop reads CASMPLNRGSYGYTF. The CDR3 DNA reads TGTGCCAGTATGCCCTTGAACAGGGGCAGCTATGGCTACACCTTC. The V and J genes are TRBV19 and TRBJ1-2; 7 positions match TRBD1. Germline V CDR1 and CDR2: LNHDA, SQIVND (reference sequence). Trimming took 7 bases from V and 4 from J; bases not matched to a gene: 12. This CDR3 is 15 amino acids long.

The V call is TRBV28, the J call TRBJ2-7; 7 bases map to TRBD1. Germline CDR1 reads MDHEN; CDR2 reads SYDVKM. The CDR3 loop spans 14 amino acids. The trim removed 5 bases at V and 2 bases at J, leaving 6 bases unmatched. The CDR3: CASSQTGRTYEQYF. DNA of the CDR3: TGTGCCAGCAGTCAGACAGGGAGAACCTACGAGCAGTACTTC.

This clonotype was found a few times. The rearrangement joins TRBV5-1 to TRBJ1-5, with D uncertain. Deletions cut 10 bases from V and 5 bases from J, with 10 bases between. The CDR3 covers 11 residues. Per the germline V gene, CDR1 is SGHRS and CDR2 is YFSETQ. CDR3 nucleotide sequence: TGCGCCGCTAGGACGGATCAGCCCCAGCATTTT. It translates to CAARTDQPQHF.